This T cell receptor (beta chain) derives from a study of blood T cell repertoires in COVID-19. Study background: COVID-19 samples from acute and convalescent phases originated in the United States, Italy and Spain. T cells, B-cell-depleted T cells, or PBMCs provided the cDNA or gDNA that served as material.

Germline lookup yields CDR1 MNHNS and CDR2 SASEGT. With V trimmed by 3 bases and J by 7 bases, 6 bases remained unmatched. This CDR3 has 14 residues. Sequencing used immunoSEQ multiplex PCR; TCRdb keeps in-frame clones, though not all of them. The repertoire holds about 160,000 clones, with more than 65% as singletons. The Seattle patients, enrolled during active infection, were followed longitudinally. Sequencing input: peripheral blood. The TCR comes from a woman aged 60-75 years with COVID-19, enrolled during active disease. The chain links TRBV6-1 to TRBJ2-1; 7 bases map to TRBD1. CDR3 nucleotides: TGTGCCAGCAGTGATGACAGGGTACGGAATGAGCAGTTCTTC. It translates to CASSDDRVRNEQFF.